The 19 T cell receptor beta chains in this list originate from one sample, sequenced in a study of cytomegalovirus exposure and HLA in healthy donors. 13 Jbeta primers and 60 Vbeta primers were used for the PCR. Libraries were prepared by immunoSEQ multiplex PCR; TCRdb keeps only in-frame clonotypes and omits some of them. The table shows about 170,000 clones, with approximately 81% occurring only once. What was sequenced was PBMCs. The source of these receptors is a woman in her forties or fifties in good health and CMV-seronegative.

Of note for this clone: One junction end does not reproduce the germline sequence, and a read error may be involved. The genes are TRBV19 and TRBJ2-6, with TRBD1 identical over 10 bases. The CDR3 totals 16 residues. CDR1 is LNHDA and CDR2 is SQIVND in the germline V gene (reference sequence). This chain's CDR3 is CASSLGQGSGANVLIF. The CDR3 bases are TGTGCCAGTAGTTTGGGACAGGGGAGCGGGGCCAACGTCCTGATTTTC.

This rearrangement joins TRBV5-5 to TRBJ1-5; D is possibly TRBD1 (5 bases). Germline V CDR1 and CDR2: SGHKS, YYEKEE (reference sequence). Trimming left V 4 bases short and J 0 bases short, with 14 bases between. The CDR3 has 16 amino acids. The CDR3 sequence is CASSPEKGNSNQPQHF. The CDR3 DNA reads as TGTGCCAGCAGCCCGGAGAAGGGGAATAGCAATCAGCCCCAGCATTTT.

V gene TRBV28 combines with J gene TRBJ1-6, with 11 nucleotides matching TRBD1. V dropped 5 bases and J dropped 10; count of bases not matched to a gene: 7. The CDR3 sequence is 15 residues long. CDR1 and CDR2 from the germline V gene are MDHEN and SYDVKM. The CDR3 DNA is TGTGCCAGCAGTGCCGGACAGGGGGCCTGGTCACCCCTCCACTTT. Protein sequence: CASSAGQGAWSPLHF.

Note on this clone: Other nucleotide sequences in the sample specify the same CDR3. The chain joins TRBV18 to TRBJ1-2, with D tentatively TRBD1 (6 bases). V was clipped by 2 bases and J by 4 bases, with 11 bases between them. The CDR3 is made up of 14 amino acids. Germline CDR1 and CDR2: KGHSH and LQKENI. In DNA form, the CDR3 reads TGTGCCAGCTCACCAAAGGCGGGGGCCTATGGCTACACCTTC. Translating gives CASSPKAGAYGYTF.

V gene TRBV2 combines with J gene TRBJ2-4, with D possibly being TRBD2 (5 bases). Per the germline V gene, CDR1 is SNHLY and CDR2 is FYNNEI. Trimming took off 5 bases at V and 2 bases at J, with 13 bases between the two ends. CDR3 length: 15 residues. The CDR3 reads CASSRTEVSKNIQYF. The CDR3 region has the DNA TGTGCCAGCAGTCGGACGGAGGTATCCAAAAACATTCAGTACTTC.

The chain couples TRBV19 to TRBJ1-3; 9 bases are shared with TRBD1. CDR3 length: 15 amino acids. The germline V gene has CDR1 LNHDA and CDR2 SQIVND (reference sequence). The V segment lost 6 bases and the J segment 3 bases; nucleotides outside the gene matches: 6. The CDR3 DNA is TGTGCCAGTAGCAGTACAGGGGGCGATGGAAACACCATATATTTT. This translates into CASSSTGGDGNTIYF.

V and J are TRBV14 and TRBJ2-1; no definite D call. The CDR3 spans 13 residues. V was clipped by 0 bases and J by 7 bases, with 7 bases between them. Germline V gives CDR1 SGHDN, CDR2 FVKESK. The CDR3 DNA reads TGTGCCAGCAGCCAAGAAATCGTAAATGAGCAGTTCTTC. Its protein product is CASSQEIVNEQFF.

The V gene is TRBV6-5, the J gene TRBJ1-1; unclear D gene. Trimming took 5 bases from V and 8 from J, leaving 15 bases between them. This CDR3 spans 13 amino acids. CDR1 is MNHEY and CDR2 is SVGAGI in the germline V gene. The CDR3 here is CASSPGNFPEAFF. DNA of the CDR3: TGTGCCAGCAGTCCCGGGAACTTCCCAGAAGCTTTCTTT.

This clone was seen a handful of times. V and J are TRBV7-9 and TRBJ1-5; 7 bases line up with TRBD1. This CDR3 is built from 15 residues. CDR1 SEHNR and CDR2 FQNEAQ come from the germline V gene (reference sequence). Trimming removed 4 bases from V and 6 bases from J; junction bases left unmatched: 9. This CDR3 is CASSYGEAGGQPQHF. As DNA, the CDR3 is TGTGCCAGCAGCTATGGGGAGGCAGGGGGTCAGCCCCAGCATTTT.

The rearrangement joins TRBV4-3 to TRBJ2-2, with a weak D call TRBD1 (6 bases). Trimming pared 1 base from V and 2 bases from J, leaving 11 bases between. This CDR3 is 16 amino acids long. Germline V gene sequence: CDR1 LGHNA, CDR2 YSLEER. In nucleotides, the CDR3 is TGCGCCAGCAGCCAAGTTCAGGGGCGCAACACCGGGGAGCTGTTTTTT. Its translation: CASSQVQGRNTGELFF.

This chain uses TRBV6-5 with TRBJ1-4; D is undetermined. Trimming removed 7 bases from V and 6 bases from J, with 12 bases in between. The germline V gene has CDR1 MNHEY and CDR2 SVGAGI. The CDR3 loop spans 13 amino acids. CDR3 sequence: CASTQVWDEKLFF. CDR3 coding DNA: TGTGCCAGCACGCAGGTTTGGGATGAAAAACTGTTTTTT.

This chain uses TRBV4-2 with TRBJ1-2, with 10 positions matching TRBD1. This CDR3 has 15 amino acids. V lost 5 bases and J lost 10; bases outside the gene matches: 13. Germline CDR1 is LGHNA and CDR2 is YNFKEQ. The CDR3, as DNA: TGTGCCAGCAGCACCCGGATGGGACAGGGGACTGACTACACCTTC. It yields the protein CASSTRMGQGTDYTF.

The genes are TRBV6-5 and TRBJ2-1, with a possible D match to TRBD1 (6 bases). CDR1 and CDR2 from the germline V gene are MNHEY and SVGAGI. CDR3 length equals 14 residues. The ends were cut back, 3 bases at V and 10 bases at J, with 16 bases in the middle. This CDR3 reads CASSYGQWSGEQFF. In DNA form, the CDR3 reads TGTGCCAGCAGTTATGGACAGTGGTCGGGGGAGCAGTTCTTC.

The V and J genes are TRBV19 and TRBJ1-5, with TRBD1 identical over 8 bases. The V and J ends lost 5 bases and 4 bases, in that order; junction bases with no gene match: 4. The CDR3 contains 14 residues. Germline V gene sequence: CDR1 LNHDA, CDR2 SQIVND (reference sequence). In DNA form, the CDR3 reads TGTGCCAGTAGTGCTCGGACAGGGAATCAGCCCCAGCATTTT. Translation: CASSARTGNQPQHF.

The chain combines TRBV28 with TRBJ1-4; TRBD1 matches at 9 bases. The CDR3 loop spans 15 amino acids. CDR1 and CDR2 from the germline V gene are MDHEN and SYDVKM. V trimming: 3 bases; J trimming: 9 bases; junction bases outside the gene matches: 8. DNA of the CDR3: TGTGCCAGCAGTTTGTCCGGGACAGGGAGAAAAAAACTGTTTTTT. Its protein product is CASSLSGTGRKKLFF.

The chain has TRBV6-1 and TRBJ1-5, with a tentative D call TRBD1 (6 bases). Germline V gene lookup returns CDR1 MNHNS and CDR2 SASEGT. V lost 8 bases, J lost 5 bases, and 19 bases lay in between. This CDR3 comprises 15 residues. In DNA, the CDR3 is TGTGCCAGCTCTCGGTCAGGACAGAATGATCAGCCCCAGCATTTT. Its translation is CASSRSGQNDQPQHF.

The V and J genes are TRBV28 and TRBJ1-2; possible D gene TRBD1, 6 bases. The germline CDR1 and CDR2 sequences are MDHEN and SYDVKM. CDR3 length equals 14 residues. With 4 bases removed from V and 2 bases from J, the gap between germline ends came to 11 bases. CDR3 sequence reads: CASSWGQGNYGYTF. The DNA of the CDR3 is TGTGCCAGCAGTTGGGGGCAGGGGAACTATGGCTACACCTTC.

This clone was counted only a few times. The V and J genes are TRBV4-2 and TRBJ1-4; possible D gene TRBD1, 5 bases. Trimming left V 3 bases short and J 6 bases short, with 5 bases between. This CDR3 contains 12 residues. The germline V gene has CDR1 LGHNA and CDR2 YNFKEQ. This chain's CDR3 is CASSHRDEKLFF. The DNA of the CDR3 is TGTGCCAGCAGCCACAGGGATGAAAAACTGTTTTTT.

The chain couples TRBV6-6 to TRBJ2-3, with D possibly being TRBD2 (5 bases). CDR1 is MNHNY and CDR2 is SVGAGI in the germline V gene (reference sequence). This CDR3 spans 14 amino acids. The ends were cut back, 2 bases at V and 6 bases at J, with 12 bases in the middle. The CDR3 reads CASSYVGLADTQYF. CDR3 DNA: TGTGCCAGCAGTTACGTAGGGTTAGCGGATACGCAGTATTTT.